The 23 T cell receptor beta chains presented below share a single source sample, sequenced in a study of prognosis after radiotherapy for stage I lung cancer. TCR beta CDR3 amplification from genomic DNA was performed by two-round multiplex PCR. First-round PCR employed TRBV- and TRBJ-specific primers for each gene. Via MiXCR, TCRdb re-called the multiplex PCR reads, giving one row per CDR3 protein. The table has tens of thousands of distinct CDR3 sequences, about 41% seen once; the top ten hold under 35%. The sample was PBMCs, taken before or after stereotactic body radiation therapy (not recorded which). Receptor source: a donor aged 50 or older with non-small cell lung cancer.

This clonotype was counted only a few times. A much larger clone differs from this one at a single base, so this may be a read error. The rearrangement uses TRBV3-1 and TRBJ2-5; D is unclear. The germline gives CDR1 LGHDT, CDR2 YNNKEL (reference sequence). V was pared by 1 base and J by 5 bases, with 8 bases between. The CDR3 has 13 residues. The CDR3 protein is CASSQAPYETQYF. In nucleotides, the CDR3 is TGTGCCAGCAGCCAAGCCCCCTATGAGACCCAGTACTTC.

This clonotype showed up many times. CDR3 region: CASSRQFTEAFF. In DNA form, the CDR3 reads TGCGCCAGCAGTAGACAGTTTACTGAAGCTTTCTTT. V usage is TRBV10-2 and J usage is TRBJ1-1; perhaps TRBD1 as D (5 bases). Germline CDR1 reads WSHSY; CDR2 reads SAAADI. V was cut by 5 bases and J by 5 bases, with 9 bases left in between. CDR3 length equals 12 residues.

This clonotype was recorded at least ten times. The chain links TRBV6-2 or TRBV6-3 to TRBJ1-1; TRBD1 is a possible D gene (5 bases). Trimming removed 5 bases at V and 5 bases at J, with 15 bases between. The CDR3 totals 14 residues. Germline lookup yields CDR1 MNHEY and CDR2 SVGEGT. The CDR3 sequence: CASSGTRAGTEAFF. The CDR3 nucleotides are TGTGCCAGCAGTGGGACCAGGGCCGGAACTGAAGCTTTCTTT.

This clonotype has just one count. The rearrangement uses TRBV30 and TRBJ1-2; D perhaps matches TRBD1 (5 bases). This CDR3 has 12 residues. Trimming removed 2 bases at V and 5 bases at J, with 9 bases between. The germline CDR1 and CDR2 sequences are GTSNPN and SVGIG (reference sequence). CDR3 in DNA: TGTGCCTGGAGTACGGGGGGGTATGGCTACACCTTC. This encodes CAWSTGGYGYTF.

In regard to this clonotype: A read error may produce the germline difference seen at one junction end. The CDR3 protein is CASSLKRGLERGTYEKYF. The CDR3 DNA sequence: TGTGCCAGCAGCCTAAAGAGGGGGCTCGAGCGGGGCACCTACGAGAAGTACTTC. The chain has TRBV7-9 and TRBJ2-7; perhaps D is TRBD1 or TRBD2 (7 bases each). The germline V gene has CDR1 SEHNR and CDR2 FQNEAQ (reference sequence). This CDR3 comprises 18 residues.

V is TRBV6-4 and J is TRBJ2-1; 10 nucleotides agree with TRBD2. The junction had 17 bases not matched to a gene; V was cut back by 8 bases and J by 7 bases. In germline, CDR1 is MRHNA, CDR2 SNTAGT. The CDR3 spans 17 residues. CDR3 protein: CASRRTLSGRVGNEQFF. CDR3 nucleotides: TGTGCCAGCCGTCGGACCCTCAGCGGGAGGGTTGGAAATGAGCAGTTCTTC.

In regard to this clonotype: With only one base between it and a far larger clone, this is likely a read error. This chain joins TRBV2 and TRBJ2-7; D ambiguous. The V end lost 5 bases, the J end lost 0 bases, and 11 bases lay between the germline ends. The V gene's germline CDR1 is SNHLY and CDR2 FYNNEI. The CDR3 sequence is 14 residues long. CDR3 residues: CASSYSAGSYEQYF. DNA of the CDR3: TGTGCCAGCAGTTACTCGGCAGGCTCCTACGAGCAGTACTTC.

This clonotype was seen many times. The rearrangement uses TRBV12-3 or TRBV12-4 and TRBJ2-5, with 8 bases fitting TRBD2. The CDR3 totals 15 residues. V was pared by 5 bases and J by 4 bases, with 9 bases of the junction left unmatched. CDR3 protein: CASSPQREWGETQYF. Written as DNA, the CDR3 is TGTGCCAGCAGTCCCCAGCGGGAGTGGGGAGAGACCCAGTACTTC.

This clonotype has a single count. In this CDR3 the conserved last residue, phenylalanine or tryptophan, is missing, so a read error is likely. The rearrangement uses TRBV5-1 and TRBJ2-7, with D possibly TRBD1 on 5 matching bases. V dropped 0 bases and J dropped 7 bases, with 20 bases sitting between them. Germline loops: CDR1 SGHRS, CDR2 YFSETQ. CDR3 size: 16 residues. The CDR3 protein is CASSLEQSVRASEQYL. The CDR3 nucleotides are TGCGCCAGCAGCTTGGAACAATCGGTCAGGGCGTCAGAGCAGTACCTC.

This clonotype was found many times. CDR3 bases: TGTGCCAGCAGTTTGGGGGAAAGCACAGATACGCAGTATTTT. It translates to CASSLGESTDTQYF. The chain has TRBV12-3 or TRBV12-4 and TRBJ2-3, with D perhaps matching TRBD1 or TRBD2 (5 bases each). The length of the CDR3 is 14 residues. Trimming pared 3 bases from V and 0 bases from J, leaving 7 bases between.

The chain combines TRBV20-1 with TRBJ2-7; 14 nucleotides line up with TRBD2. CDR1 and CDR2 (germline): DFQATT, SNEGSKA (reference sequence). The V gene end was trimmed by 5 bases and the J gene end by 9 bases; junction bases not matched to a gene: 9. The CDR3 runs 14 residues. The CDR3 protein is CSAATGTSGSWQYF. The CDR3, as DNA: TGCAGTGCTGCGACCGGGACTAGCGGGAGTTGGCAGTACTTC.

The CDR3 DNA sequence: TGTGCTACTAGCTCTGCGGGGGTTCCCACCGGGGAGCTGTTTTTT. Amino acids: CATSSAGVPTGELFF. The chain employs TRBV12-5 and TRBJ2-2; 7 bases agree with TRBD2. J gave up 4 bases and V 10 bases, and 12 bases lay outside the gene matches. CDR1 is LGHNT, CDR2 FRNRAP, per germline. The CDR3 runs 15 residues.

On this clonotype: Sequence at one end of the junction differs from germline and may be a read error. The chain links TRBV6-1 to TRBJ2-3, with D perhaps matching TRBD2 (6 bases). CDR1 is MNHNS and CDR2 is SASEGT in the germline V gene. The CDR3 covers 14 residues. In DNA form, the CDR3 reads TGTGCCATCACCGGGGGAGCCTACACAGATACGCAATATTTT. Translation gives CAITGGAYTDTQYF.

This clonotype was seen ten or more times. The chain uses TRBV5-1 and TRBJ2-3, with TRBD1 matching over 7 bases. Germline V CDR1 and CDR2: SGHRS, YFSETQ. The CDR3 is 17 residues long. Trimming at V came to 1 base and at J to 1 base, leaving 9 bases not matched to a gene. The CDR3 here is CASSLPQFTGGTDTQYF. In nucleotides, the CDR3 is TGCGCCAGCAGCTTGCCTCAATTCACAGGGGGCACAGATACGCAGTATTTT.

In its sample, this clonotype was seen a few times. The V call is TRBV3-1, the J call TRBJ2-5; D is possibly TRBD1 or TRBD2 (5 bases each). V dropped 0 bases and J dropped 3 bases, with 17 bases sitting between them. Germline lookup yields CDR1 LGHDT and CDR2 YNNKEL (reference sequence). The CDR3 sequence is 17 residues long. CDR3 in DNA: TGTGCCAGCAGCCAAGAATTCCGCGGGCAGACAGAAGAGACCCAGTACTTC. As protein: CASSQEFRGQTEETQYF.

The rearrangement joins TRBV24-1 to TRBJ2-7; D remains unclear. Germline CDR1 reads KGHDR; CDR2 reads SFDVKD. The V end was cut by 4 bases, the J end by 10 bases, with 16 bases between. The length of the CDR3 is 13 residues. The CDR3 sequence: CATSDRITGDQYF. Written as DNA, the CDR3 is TGTGCCACCAGTGACCGGATAACGGGCGATCAGTACTTC.

This clonotype has ten or more counts. This sequence joins TRBV6-2 or TRBV6-3 and TRBJ1-1, with TRBD1 matching over 10 bases. The CDR3 is made up of 15 amino acids. V gave up 6 bases and J gave up 1 base; unmatched junction bases: 5. Germline V gene sequence: CDR1 MNHEY, CDR2 SVGEGT. In nucleotides, the CDR3 is TGTGCCAGCAGCTACCGGGACAGGGGGAACACTGAAGCTTTCTTT. The encoded protein is CASSYRDRGNTEAFF.

In this sample, this clonotype turned up many times. This chain joins TRBV4-2 and TRBJ1-6; D might be TRBD1 (6 bases). Germline CDR1 reads LGHNA; CDR2 reads YNFKEQ. This CDR3 spans 16 amino acids. Trimming left V 1 base short and J 9 bases short, with 16 bases between. CDR3 in DNA: TGTGCCAGCAGCCAAGCGGCAGGGGCGGTAGGTTCACCCCTCCACTTT. It is translated as CASSQAAGAVGSPLHF.

This clonotype is medium-sized by share. The chain recombines TRBV28 with TRBJ1-2; TRBD1 matches at 10 bases. There are 14 residues in the CDR3. V lost 6 bases and J lost 8; bases outside the gene matches: 9. Germline V gene sequence: CDR1 MDHEN, CDR2 SYDVKM. The CDR3: CASSPDRGRQGYTF. In DNA, the CDR3 is TGTGCCAGCAGCCCTGACAGGGGGCGGCAGGGCTACACCTTC.

The rearrangement links TRBV7-2 to TRBJ2-1, with TRBD1 identical over 10 bases. J gave up 15 bases and V 0 bases, and 8 bases lay outside the gene matches. The germline V gene encodes CDR1 SGHTA and CDR2 FQGNSA. The CDR3 loop spans 14 amino acids. The CDR3 is CASSLADGQGGVFF. The CDR3 DNA follows: TGTGCCAGCAGCTTAGCGGATGGACAGGGGGGTGTGTTCTTC.

This rearrangement joins TRBV7-9 to TRBJ1-2; 8 nucleotides align to TRBD1. The CDR3 is 13 amino acids. CDR1 is SEHNR, CDR2 FQNEAQ, per germline (reference sequence). V gave up 7 bases and J gave up 4 bases; unmatched junction bases: 5. The CDR3 nucleotides are TGTGCCAGCATCCCAACAGGGGGCTATGGCTACACCTTC. Amino acids: CASIPTGGYGYTF.

This clonotype was detected ten times or more. The chain joins TRBV5-1 to TRBJ2-1, with 11 bases fitting TRBD2. Trimming at V came to 2 bases and at J to 5 bases, leaving 3 bases not matched to a gene. CDR3 length equals 15 residues. CDR1 and CDR2 (germline): SGHRS, YFSETQ. CDR3 in amino acids: CASSLPLAGDNEQFF. The DNA of the CDR3 is TGCGCCAGCAGCTTACCACTAGCGGGAGACAATGAGCAGTTCTTC.

This clonotype was seen a handful of times. This chain connects TRBV5-4 to TRBJ2-1; 11 bases map to TRBD2. The ends lost 4 bases at V and 4 bases at J; junction bases unmatched: 13. The CDR3 has 18 amino acids. Germline V gene lookup returns CDR1 SGHNT and CDR2 YYREEE (reference sequence). CDR3 sequence: CASSTLGGLAGQYNEQFF. The CDR3 DNA is TGTGCCAGCAGCACCTTGGGTGGACTAGCGGGCCAGTACAATGAGCAGTTCTTC. The whole variable domain, filled in from reference TRBV5-4 and TRBJ2-1, reads ETGVTQSPTHLIKTRGQQVTLRCSSQSGHNTVSWYQQALGQGPQFIFQYYREEENGRGNFPPRFSGLQFPNYSSELNVNALELDDSALYLCASSTLGGLAGQYNEQFFGPGTRLTVL.